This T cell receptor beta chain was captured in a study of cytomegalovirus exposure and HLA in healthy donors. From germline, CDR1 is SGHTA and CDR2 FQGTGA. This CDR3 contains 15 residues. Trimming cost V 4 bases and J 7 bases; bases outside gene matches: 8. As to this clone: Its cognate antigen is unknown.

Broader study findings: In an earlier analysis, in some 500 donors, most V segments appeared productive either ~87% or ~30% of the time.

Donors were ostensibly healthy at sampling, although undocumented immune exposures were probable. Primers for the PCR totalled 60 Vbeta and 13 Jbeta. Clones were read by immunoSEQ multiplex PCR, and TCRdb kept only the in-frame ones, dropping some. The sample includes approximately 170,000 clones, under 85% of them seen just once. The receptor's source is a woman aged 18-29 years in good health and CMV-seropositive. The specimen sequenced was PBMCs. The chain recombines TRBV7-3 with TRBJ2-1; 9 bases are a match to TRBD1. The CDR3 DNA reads TGTGCCAGCAGCTCCAGTGGGACAGGGATAAATGAGCAGTTCTTC. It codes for CASSSSGTGINEQFF.